A single sample gave rise to the 15 T cell receptor beta chains below, sequenced in a study of cytomegalovirus exposure and HLA in healthy donors. This PCR relied on a set of 60 Vbeta primers and 13 Jbeta primers. Measured with immunoSEQ multiplex PCR; TCRdb has only the in-frame clones, and not every one. The repertoire has around 110,000 clones, more than 75% of them found once; the top ten carry roughly 6%. Sample: PBMCs. The source is a woman between 45 and 60 years old in good health and CMV-seropositive.

The chain employs TRBV5-4 and TRBJ2-5; 7 nucleotides agree with TRBD1. Germline V gives CDR1 SGHNT, CDR2 YYREEE (reference sequence). The CDR3 is 15 residues long. Trimming at V came to 0 bases and at J to 5 bases, leaving 7 bases not matched to a gene. The CDR3 nucleotides are TGTGCCAGCAGCTTGGGGCGACAGGGATCGGAGACCCAGTACTTC. Its translation: CASSLGRQGSETQYF.

In this sample, this clone turned up once. This chain links TRBV7-8 with TRBJ1-4; 7 bases are a match to TRBD1. The CDR3 runs to 14 residues. The V gene's germline CDR1 is SGHVS and CDR2 FQNEAQ. The junction had 8 bases not matched to a gene; V was cut back by 5 bases and J by 8 bases. The CDR3 region has the DNA TGTGCCAGCAGCCCCCGGGACAGAGGGGAAAAACTGTTTTTT. Its protein is CASSPRDRGEKLFF. Drawing the rest from reference TRBV7-8 and TRBJ1-4, the complete variable domain is GAGVSQSPRYKVAKRGQDVALRCDPISGHVSLFWYQQALGQGPEFLTYFQNEAQLDKSGLPSDRFFAERPEGSVSTLKIQRTQQEDSAVYLCASSPRDRGEKLFFGSGTQLSVL.

The V gene is TRBV28, the J gene TRBJ1-2; a possible D gene is TRBD1 (6 bases). V was trimmed by 3 bases and J by 1 base, leaving 12 bases between them. The CDR3 loop spans 15 amino acids. Germline loops: CDR1 MDHEN, CDR2 SYDVKM. The CDR3 sequence: CASSLGSGDNYGYTF. The CDR3 region has the DNA TGTGCCAGCAGTTTGGGGTCAGGGGATAACTATGGCTACACCTTC.

This chain joins TRBV30 and TRBJ2-2; 7 bases are shared with TRBD2. The germline CDR1 and CDR2 sequences are GTSNPN and SVGIG (reference sequence). This CDR3 is built from 15 residues. Unmatched junction bases numbered 4, after V lost 0 bases and J lost 3 bases. CDR3 loop: CAWSVMGGDTGELFF. The CDR3 nucleotides read TGTGCCTGGAGTGTAATGGGGGGGGACACCGGGGAGCTGTTTTTT.

The chain carries TRBV5-4 and TRBJ2-3; a possible D gene is TRBD1 (7 bases). Germline V gene lookup returns CDR1 SGHNT and CDR2 YYREEE (reference sequence). Trimming removed 4 bases at V and 5 bases at J, with 23 bases between. The CDR3 totals 17 residues. CDR3 in amino acids: CASSPGPSGGMGDTQYF. CDR3 DNA: TGTGCCAGCAGCCCGGGACCTTCAGGGGGGATGGGAGATACGCAGTATTTT.

This clone was recorded at least ten times. The gene calls are TRBV5-4 and TRBJ1-4; no clear D gene. The CDR3 is 16 amino acids. V was pared by 0 bases and J by 0 bases, with 9 bases between. Germline V lookup: CDR1 SGHNT, CDR2 YYREEE (reference sequence). The CDR3 protein is CASSLASEATNEKLFF. CDR3 bases: TGTGCCAGCAGCTTGGCGAGCGAAGCAACTAATGAAAAACTGTTTTTT.

Details on this clone: At one end, the junction sequence differs from germline, possibly due to a read error. Other DNA variants within this sample encode the same CDR3. The DNA of the CDR3 is TGTGCCAGCAGTCGAGCGGGGGTGGGCACGGATACGCAGTATTTT. Translation gives CASSRAGVGTDTQYF. The chain combines TRBV2 with TRBJ2-3, with 8 positions matching TRBD2. This CDR3 spans 15 amino acids. CDR1 and CDR2 from the germline V gene are SNHLY and FYNNEI.

V is TRBV5-1 and J is TRBJ2-1; 8 positions agree with TRBD1. This CDR3 is built from 12 residues. Trimming at V came to 4 bases and at J to 13 bases, leaving 7 bases not matched to a gene. Germline CDR1 SGHRS, CDR2 YFSETQ. In nucleotides, the CDR3 is TGCGCCAGCAGCCCCGGACAGGGCGCTCAGTTCTTC. Encoded protein: CASSPGQGAQFF.

This clone was found a few times. The chain carries TRBV4-3 and TRBJ2-2, with 7 bases fitting TRBD1. CDR1 is LGHNA, CDR2 YSLEER, per germline. The CDR3 length is 17 residues. The V and J ends lost 2 bases and 6 bases, in that order; junction bases with no gene match: 12. CDR3 in amino acids: CASSQKTGTAYPGELFF. CDR3 coding DNA: TGCGCCAGCAGCCAAAAAACTGGGACAGCTTATCCCGGGGAGCTGTTTTTT.

The chain is built from TRBV28 and TRBJ1-2; 7 nucleotides line up with TRBD1. Germline values: CDR1 MDHEN, CDR2 SYDVKM. The CDR3 length is 14 residues. V shed 8 bases and J 1 base; nucleotides not matched to a gene: 7. CDR3 amino acids: CASRGGGGNYGYTF. CDR3 DNA sequence: TGTGCCAGCCGAGGAGGGGGCGGTAACTATGGCTACACCTTC.

The V call is TRBV5-5, the J call TRBJ2-7; the match to TRBD1 covers 10 bases. Germline V gene sequence: CDR1 SGHKS, CDR2 YYEKEE (reference sequence). This CDR3 has 18 amino acids. The trim removed 0 bases at V and 4 bases at J, leaving 13 bases unmatched. Here the CDR3 DNA reads TGTGCCAGCAGCTTGGGCCCTTTAATGACAGGGGGCATGTACGAGCAGTACTTC. Its protein product is CASSLGPLMTGGMYEQYF.

The rearrangement joins TRBV2 to TRBJ1-4, with TRBD1 matching over 7 bases. This CDR3 is built from 16 residues. Germline V gene data show CDR1 as SNHLY and CDR2 as FYNNEI. With V trimmed by 6 bases and J by 2 bases, 9 bases remained unmatched. The CDR3 DNA sequence: TGTGCCAGCAGCGCTGACAGGGTGGCGACTAATGAAAAACTGTTTTTT. Amino acids: CASSADRVATNEKLFF. The whole variable domain, remainder taken from reference TRBV2 and TRBJ1-4, is EPEVTQTPSHQVTQMGQEVILRCVPISNHLYFYWYRQILGQKVEFLVSFYNNEISEKSEIFDDQFSVERPDGSNFTLKIRSTKLEDSAMYFCASSADRVATNEKLFFGSGTQLSVL.

The chain is built from TRBV4-3 and TRBJ1-3; D remains unclear. CDR3 length: 16 amino acids. Trimming removed 3 bases at V and 3 bases at J, with 15 bases between. Germline assignment: CDR1 LGHNA and CDR2 YSLEER. CDR3 amino acids: CASSQGLDGLGNTIYF. The DNA for the CDR3 is TGCGCCAGCAGCCAGGGCCTCGACGGCCTTGGAAACACCATATATTTT.

The chain employs TRBV19 and TRBJ2-2; TRBD2 is a possible D gene (5 bases). This CDR3 contains 16 residues. The V gene's germline CDR1 is LNHDA and CDR2 SQIVND (reference sequence). V was shortened by 4 bases and J by 8 bases, with 20 bases between the two germline ends. This chain's CDR3 is CASSTPAGLSAGELFF. The CDR3 nucleotides read TGTGCCAGTAGTACCCCCGCGGGCCTCTCGGCGGGGGAGCTGTTTTTT.

CDR3 sequence reads: CASPTEGTDTQYF. CDR3 DNA: TGTGCCAGCCCCACGGAGGGGACAGATACGCAGTATTTT. V is TRBV7-3 and J is TRBJ2-3, with a tentative D call TRBD2 (6 bases). Germline V CDR1 and CDR2: SGHTA, FQGTGA. The V and J ends lost 8 bases and 3 bases respectively, with 12 bases between them. CDR3 length equals 13 residues.